The 17 T cell receptor beta chains below all came from one sample that was sequenced in a study of molecular identifiers for immune sequencing clone quantification. MiXCR, run by TCRdb on the PCR reads, gives a single entry per CDR3 protein. Among 15,000 to 25,000 distinct CDR3 sequences listed, 21% were seen once. The sequencing sample was made of naive CD8+ T cells from blood, with Jurkat cell RNA spiked in. Subset here: FACS-sorted CD8+CD4-CCR7+CD45RA+ naive T cells. These TCRs come from a human donor in good health. Some libraries in this study had Jurkat cell RNA spiked in.

This clonotype has ten or more counts. The chain links TRBV6-2 or TRBV6-3 to TRBJ1-5, with a possible D match to TRBD1 (6 bases). The CDR3 has 13 residues. Trimming removed 8 bases from V and 1 base from J, with 9 bases in between. Germline-derived CDR1 and CDR2 are MNHEY and SVGEGT. The CDR3: CASRDRSNQPQHF. The DNA of the CDR3 is TGTGCCAGCCGTGACAGGAGCAATCAGCCCCAGCATTTT.

There are many counts of this clonotype. This chain connects TRBV15 to TRBJ1-1; D perhaps matches TRBD1 (5 bases). Between the trimmed V and J ends, which lost 5 bases and 8 bases, there was a span of 18 bases. The CDR3 runs 14 residues. The germline V gene has CDR1 LNHNV and CDR2 YYDKDF (reference sequence). As DNA, the CDR3 is TGTGCCACCAGCGGAATGGGAGGGACCGAAGAAGCTTTCTTT. It codes for CATSGMGGTEEAFF.

This clonotype was counted many times. The V and J genes are TRBV7-9 and TRBJ2-1, with D perhaps matching TRBD1 (6 bases). Trimming took off 7 bases at V and 8 bases at J, with 21 bases between the two ends. Per the germline V gene, CDR1 is SEHNR and CDR2 is FQNEAQ (reference sequence). This CDR3 region has 15 residues. For the CDR3, the DNA is TGTGCCAGCAACTCGGCCGCACCGGCAGGGGATGAGCAGTTCTTC. Protein product: CASNSAAPAGDEQFF.

Ten or more counts support this clonotype. The chain combines TRBV20-1 with TRBJ1-5; a weak D match, TRBD1 (5 bases). Germline loops: CDR1 DFQATT, CDR2 SNEGSKA (reference sequence). CDR3 length: 15 residues. Trimming removed 0 bases from V and 1 base from J, with 10 bases in between. CDR3 bases: TGCAGTGCTAGAGATCTCGGGGACAGCAATCAGCCCCAGCATTTT. Protein: CSARDLGDSNQPQHF.

Details on this clonotype: A much larger clone lies one base from this, so it may be a read error. The CDR3 DNA is TGTGCCAGCAGCTACCCAAGCGGGAGCTCCTACAGTGAGCAGTTCTTC. Translating gives CASSYPSGSSYSEQFF. This rearrangement joins TRBV7-9 to TRBJ2-1, with 8 bases that match TRBD2. The CDR3 totals 16 residues. CDR1 and CDR2 from the germline V gene are SEHNR and FQNEAQ (reference sequence).

This clonotype has ten or more counts. The genes are TRBV7-2 and TRBJ2-3; D is ambiguous. V was clipped by 2 bases and J by 5 bases, with 11 bases between them. This CDR3 comprises 14 residues. Germline assignment: CDR1 SGHTA and CDR2 FQGNSA. This CDR3 is CASSLISLGDTQYF. The CDR3 DNA reads as TGTGCCAGCAGCTTAATCTCCCTCGGAGATACGCAGTATTTT.

J is TRBJ1-2 and V is TRBV29-1; 7 bases map to TRBD1. The CDR3 has 13 residues. V was pared by 4 bases and J by 7 bases, with 9 bases of the junction left unmatched. The germline CDR1 and CDR2 sequences are SQVTM and ANQGSEA. In DNA, the CDR3 is TGCAGCGTTGTTGAGGGGGCGGGTGGTGGCTACACCTTC. This translates into CSVVEGAGGGYTF.

This clonotype occurred a few times. The genes are TRBV12-3 or TRBV12-4 and TRBJ2-2; D is unresolved. This CDR3 has 16 residues. V lost 4 bases and J 0 bases, leaving 12 bases between the germline ends. The CDR3 loop reads CASSYGSRANTGELFF. The CDR3 region has the DNA TGTGCCAGCAGTTATGGAAGCCGAGCGAACACCGGGGAGCTGTTTTTT.

This clonotype was detected ten times or more. The chain recombines TRBV5-5 with TRBJ1-2; 7 bases align to TRBD1. This CDR3 contains 15 residues. Germline V gene data show CDR1 as SGHKS and CDR2 as YYEKEE (reference sequence). V was clipped by 0 bases and J by 2 bases; unmatched bases: 4. The CDR3 DNA sequence: TGTGCCAGCAGCTTGGGACCGGGACAGAACTATGGCTACACCTTC. It codes for CASSLGPGQNYGYTF.

For this clonotype: A much larger clone is a single base away; this may be a read error. V is TRBV4-3 and J is TRBJ2-7; 10 bases match TRBD1. The CDR3 runs to 14 residues. CDR1 is LGHNA, CDR2 YSLEER, per germline. V lost 4 bases to trimming and J lost 2 bases; unmatched junction nucleotides: 2. CDR3 in amino acids: CASSPGTGAYEQYF. CDR3 nucleotides: TGCGCCAGCAGCCCCGGGACAGGGGCCTACGAGCAGTACTTC.

This clonotype was detected ten times or more. The V call is TRBV4-1, the J call TRBJ2-2; D might be TRBD1 or TRBD2, each matching 5 bases. Deletions cut 4 bases from V and 3 bases from J, with 12 bases between. The germline V gene has CDR1 MGHRA and CDR2 YSYEKL. The CDR3 has 15 residues. The CDR3 nucleotides are TGCGCCAGCAGCCTACAGGCGGGTTACACCGGGGAGCTGTTTTTT. It specifies CASSLQAGYTGELFF.

This clonotype appeared many times. The chain is built from TRBV27 and TRBJ1-1, with 7 bases matching TRBD1. Per germline, CDR1 MNHEY and CDR2 SMNVEV (reference sequence). With 7 bases clipped from V and 7 bases from J, the junction kept 12 bases outside the gene matches. This CDR3 is built from 14 residues. DNA of the CDR3: TGTGCCAGCAAACCCCAACCAGGGGGATTTGAAGCTTTCTTT. As protein: CASKPQPGGFEAFF.

This clonotype is medium-sized in the sample. The genes are TRBV28 and TRBJ2-1; no definite D call. V shed 5 bases and J shed 2 bases, with 10 bases lying between them. Looked up from germline, CDR1 is MDHEN and CDR2 is SYDVKM. The length of the CDR3 is 14 residues. CDR3 sequence (DNA): TGTGCCAGCAGTCAGGATGAGGCCTACAATGAGCAGTTCTTC. Its protein product is CASSQDEAYNEQFF.

This chain links TRBV10-3 with TRBJ2-7, with D maybe TRBD2 (6 bases). From germline, CDR1 is ENHRY and CDR2 SYGVKD. V dropped 11 bases and J dropped 2 bases, with 13 bases sitting between them. The CDR3 extends over 12 amino acids. Here the CDR3 DNA reads TGTGCCGGCGGGCCGGGGGCCTACGAGCAGTACTTC. Protein product: CAGGPGAYEQYF.

This clonotype was recorded many times. The chain combines TRBV29-1 with TRBJ2-7; the D is unclear. Trimming cost V 1 base and J 3 bases, with 13 bases left between them. Germline CDR1 SQVTM, CDR2 ANQGSEA. This CDR3 is 14 amino acids long. This CDR3 reads CSVEGVPGRYEQYF. In nucleotides, the CDR3 is TGCAGCGTTGAAGGGGTGCCAGGCCGCTACGAGCAGTACTTC.

About this clonotype: One base away lies a much larger clone, so this may be a sequencing read error. The chain joins TRBV6-2 or TRBV6-3 to TRBJ2-1; 8 bases align to TRBD2. CDR1 is MNHEY and CDR2 is SVGEGT in the germline V gene. The CDR3 extends over 16 amino acids. The CDR3: CASSAILAGSYNEQSF. In DNA form, the CDR3 reads TGTGCCAGCAGTGCGATTCTAGCGGGTTCCTACAATGAGCAGTCCTTC.

This clonotype was observed many times. The rearrangement links TRBV4-2 to TRBJ2-1, with no clear D. CDR3 length equals 12 residues. Germline V gene lookup returns CDR1 LGHNA and CDR2 YNFKEQ. V lost 0 bases and J 8 bases, leaving 5 bases between the germline ends. DNA of the CDR3: TGTGCCAGCAGCCAAGATCGCCATGAGCAGTTCTTC. It translates to CASSQDRHEQFF.